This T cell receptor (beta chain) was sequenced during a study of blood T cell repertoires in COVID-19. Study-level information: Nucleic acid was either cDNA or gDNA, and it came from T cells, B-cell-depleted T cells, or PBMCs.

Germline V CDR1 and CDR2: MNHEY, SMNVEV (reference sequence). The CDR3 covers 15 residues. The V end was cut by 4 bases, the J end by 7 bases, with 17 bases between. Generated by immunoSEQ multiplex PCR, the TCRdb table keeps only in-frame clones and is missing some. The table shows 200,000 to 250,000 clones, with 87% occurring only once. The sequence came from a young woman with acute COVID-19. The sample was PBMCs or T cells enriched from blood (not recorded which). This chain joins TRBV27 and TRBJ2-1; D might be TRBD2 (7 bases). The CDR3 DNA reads TGTGCCAGCAGTTACCGGAGGGGGGGGGTGAATGAGCAGTTCTTC. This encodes CASSYRRGGVNEQFF.